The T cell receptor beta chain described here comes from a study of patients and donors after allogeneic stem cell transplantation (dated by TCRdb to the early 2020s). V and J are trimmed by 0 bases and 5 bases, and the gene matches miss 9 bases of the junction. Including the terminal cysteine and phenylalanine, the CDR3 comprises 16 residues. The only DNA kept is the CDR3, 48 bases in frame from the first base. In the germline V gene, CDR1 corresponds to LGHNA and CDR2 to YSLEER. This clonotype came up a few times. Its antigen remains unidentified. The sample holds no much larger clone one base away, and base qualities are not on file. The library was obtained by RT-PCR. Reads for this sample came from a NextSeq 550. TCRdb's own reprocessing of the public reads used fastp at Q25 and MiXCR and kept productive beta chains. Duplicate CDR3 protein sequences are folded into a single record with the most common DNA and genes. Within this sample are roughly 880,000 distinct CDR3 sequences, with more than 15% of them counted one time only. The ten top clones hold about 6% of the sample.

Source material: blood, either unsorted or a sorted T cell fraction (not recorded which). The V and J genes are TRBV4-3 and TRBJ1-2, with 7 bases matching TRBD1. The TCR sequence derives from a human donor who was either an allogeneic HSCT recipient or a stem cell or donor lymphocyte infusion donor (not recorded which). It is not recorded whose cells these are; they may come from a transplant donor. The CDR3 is CASSQERTGAKYGYTF. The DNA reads TGCGCCAGCAGCCAAGAAAGAACAGGGGCAAAATATGGCTACACCTTC.